What follows are 16 T cell receptor beta chains derived from one specimen sequenced in a study of early T cells in non-severe SARS-CoV-2 infection. TCRdb analysed the 5' RACE reads with MiXCR anew, one entry per CDR3 protein. In the table there are 30,000 to 40,000 distinct CDR3 sequences, around 7% of which are singletons. Material: whole blood, obtained at baseline. These receptors were collected from an adult who was a healthcare worker with PCR-confirmed SARS-CoV-2 infection or an uninfected control (not recorded which).

The chain is built from TRBV11-2 and TRBJ2-2, with 8 bases aligning to TRBD2. The CDR3 spans 16 residues. The germline CDR1 and CDR2 sequences are SGHAT and FQNNGV. V was pared by 5 bases and J by 5 bases, with 10 bases of the junction left unmatched. CDR3 nucleotides: TGTGCCAGCAGCGGGGGAGCGGGAGTGGGGACCGGGGAGCTGTTTTTT. This translates into CASSGGAGVGTGELFF.

This clonotype was detected only a few times. CDR3 nucleotides: TGTGCCACCAGTGATTCGGGACAGGGGGCCACCGGGGAGCTGTTTTTT. It specifies CATSDSGQGATGELFF. The chain couples TRBV24-1 to TRBJ2-2, with 12 bases lining up with TRBD1. Germline V gives CDR1 KGHDR, CDR2 SFDVKD. V lost 2 bases and J lost 4; bases outside the gene matches: 1. The CDR3 runs to 16 residues.

This clonotype was recorded many times. This chain connects TRBV7-3 to TRBJ2-1; D may be TRBD1 or TRBD2 (5 bases each). The V gene's germline CDR1 is SGHTA and CDR2 FQGTGA. CDR3 length: 12 amino acids. V lost 6 bases and J lost 11, with 14 bases in between. CDR3 nucleotides: TGTGCCAGCAGTTCCGGGACGGATAAGCAGTTCTTC. Translated: CASSSGTDKQFF.

The rearrangement links TRBV20-1 to TRBJ2-3, with TRBD2 identical over 9 bases. CDR3 size: 15 residues. From germline, CDR1 is DFQATT and CDR2 SNEGSKA (reference sequence). V dropped 6 bases and J dropped 6; count of bases not matched to a gene: 13. This CDR3 is CSAPLAGSTFDTQYF. The CDR3 nucleotides read TGCAGTGCACCTCTAGCGGGATCCACATTTGATACGCAGTATTTT.

The rearrangement joins TRBV7-6 to TRBJ2-7, with TRBD2 matching 14 bases. The junction had 8 bases not matched to a gene; V was cut back by 4 bases and J by 0 bases. The CDR3 spans 18 residues. Per germline, CDR1 SGHVS and CDR2 FNYEAQ. CDR3 loop: CASSSKTSGRAASYEQYF. CDR3 coding DNA: TGTGCCAGCAGCTCGAAGACTAGCGGGAGGGCTGCCTCCTACGAGCAGTACTTC. The full variable domain, with the rest looked up from reference TRBV7-6 and TRBJ2-7, is GAGVSQSPRYKVTKRGQDVALRCDPISGHVSLYWYRQALGQGPEFLTYFNYEAQQDKSGLPNDRFSAERPEGSISTLTIQRTEQRDSAMYRCASSSKTSGRAASYEQYFGPGTRLTVT.

The sample holds many counts of this clonotype. The chain couples TRBV6-6 to TRBJ1-2; tentatively, D is TRBD1 (6 bases). Trimming pared 6 bases from V and 6 bases from J, leaving 11 bases between. CDR1 is MNHNY and CDR2 is SVGAGI in the germline V gene (reference sequence). This CDR3 region has 12 residues. CDR3 in DNA: TGTGCCAGCAGCAATTCAGGGGATGGCTACACCTTC. It yields the protein CASSNSGDGYTF.

In its sample, this clonotype was seen a few times. The rearrangement uses TRBV9 and TRBJ1-5; the match to TRBD1 covers 8 bases. CDR3 length: 17 amino acids. Germline V gene sequence: CDR1 SGDLS, CDR2 YYNGEE. V shed 3 bases, J shed 5 bases, and the junction held 13 bases outside the gene matches. The CDR3 here is CASSADRTGNGDQPQHF. The DNA for the CDR3 is TGTGCCAGCAGCGCGGACCGGACAGGGAACGGGGATCAGCCCCAGCATTTT.

This clonotype was seen many times. The V gene is TRBV28, the J gene TRBJ2-3; 12 nucleotides agree with TRBD2. The V gene's germline CDR1 is MDHEN and CDR2 SYDVKM. This CDR3 is built from 16 residues. The V gene end was trimmed by 2 bases and the J gene end by 4 bases; junction bases not matched to a gene: 4. The CDR3 is CASSLGSSGRADTQYF. The CDR3 bases are TGTGCCAGCAGTTTAGGCTCTAGCGGGAGGGCAGATACGCAGTATTTT.

This clonotype was seen repeatedly, ten times or more. The chain couples TRBV5-1 to TRBJ2-7; D unresolved. Germline CDR1 is SGHRS and CDR2 is YFSETQ. The CDR3 is made up of 13 amino acids. V lost 0 bases, J lost 2 bases, and 6 bases lay in between. CDR3 sequence reads: CASSLDTTYEQYF. CDR3 DNA sequence: TGCGCCAGCAGCTTGGACACCACCTACGAGCAGTACTTC.

The sample holds a few counts of this clonotype. This chain connects TRBV28 to TRBJ2-2, with D tentatively TRBD1 (5 bases). Germline-derived CDR1 and CDR2 are MDHEN and SYDVKM. CDR3 length: 14 amino acids. V lost 6 bases and J 0 bases, leaving 8 bases between the germline ends. CDR3 coding DNA: TGTGCCAGCAGAGGGGTTACGAACACCGGGGAGCTGTTTTTT. This gives the protein CASRGVTNTGELFF.

This clonotype was found many times. V is TRBV7-6 and J is TRBJ2-2, with 8 bases aligning to TRBD2. The CDR3 covers 18 residues. Losses at the gene ends were 5 bases for V and 3 bases for J; bases not matched to a gene: 14. The V gene's germline CDR1 is SGHVS and CDR2 FNYEAQ. The CDR3 sequence is CASSPGGWSGSDTGELFF. The DNA for the CDR3 is TGTGCCAGCAGCCCGGGGGGGTGGTCAGGCTCGGACACCGGGGAGCTGTTTTTT.

V gene TRBV11-2 combines with J gene TRBJ2-1; D call uncertain. The CDR3 consists of 12 residues. The germline V and J ends were trimmed by 4 bases and 7 bases, with 8 bases remaining between them. Germline CDR1 SGHAT, CDR2 FQNNGV. This CDR3 reads CASSSRQNEQFF. The CDR3 DNA reads TGTGCCAGCAGCTCCCGGCAGAATGAGCAGTTCTTC. The full variable domain, rest sourced from reference TRBV11-2 and TRBJ2-1, is EAGVAQSPRYKIIEKRQSVAFWCNPISGHATLYWYQQILGQGPKLLIQFQNNGVVDDSQLPKDRFSAERLKGVDSTLKIQPAKLEDSAVYLCASSSRQNEQFFGPGTRLTVL.

This clonotype was recorded many times. This chain connects TRBV27 to TRBJ2-3; D gene uncertain. The CDR3 is 11 residues long. CDR1 is MNHEY, CDR2 SMNVEV, per germline (reference sequence). V lost 4 bases and J lost 2, with 1 base in between. CDR3 bases: TGTGCCAGCAGTTCCACAGATACGCAGTATTTT. This translates into CASSSTDTQYF.

This clonotype was picked up many times. This sequence joins TRBV14 and TRBJ2-1, with TRBD1 as a possible D gene (5 bases). There are 14 residues in the CDR3. The germline V and J ends were trimmed by 5 bases and 5 bases, with 13 bases remaining between them. Germline-derived CDR1 and CDR2 are SGHDN and FVKESK. The CDR3: CASSKTLRDNEQFF. CDR3 DNA sequence: TGTGCCAGCAGCAAAACCCTCAGGGACAATGAGCAGTTCTTC.

In its sample, this clonotype was seen many times. This chain connects TRBV7-2 to TRBJ2-1; D is perhaps TRBD1 or TRBD2 (5 bases each). With 5 bases removed from V and 9 bases from J, the gap between germline ends came to 20 bases. This CDR3 comprises 15 residues. Per the germline V gene, CDR1 is SGHTA and CDR2 is FQGNSA. CDR3 amino acids: CASSPTGPPGSEQFF. In DNA form, the CDR3 reads TGTGCCAGCAGCCCCACGGGACCCCCGGGGAGTGAGCAGTTCTTC.

This chain uses TRBV5-4 with TRBJ2-3; D is unresolved. Trimming cost V 1 base and J 4 bases, with 4 bases left between them. Per germline, CDR1 SGHNT and CDR2 YYREEE (reference sequence). The CDR3 is 12 amino acids. The CDR3 reads CASSLYSDTQYF. The CDR3 nucleotides are TGTGCCAGCAGCTTGTATTCAGATACGCAGTATTTT.